The 30 T cell receptor beta chains presented below share a single source sample, sequenced in a study of T cell repertoires in cytomegalovirus infection. Each CDR3 protein is one row after TCRdb ran MiXCR on the reads. Found here are roughly 630,000 distinct CDR3 sequences, approximately 25% of them singletons; the top ten hold 6.5% to 10%. The sequenced sample consisted of CD8+ T cells from PBMCs. Receptors originate from a human donor in good health (CMV status not recorded). Some clones in this sample may be carry-over from other donors' samples.

This clonotype turned up a few times. The genes are TRBV7-9 and TRBJ1-1; no reliable D call. CDR3 length: 16 residues. Trimming left V 2 bases short and J 4 bases short, with 17 bases between. Germline V gives CDR1 SEHNR, CDR2 FQNEAQ (reference sequence). This CDR3 reads CASSLRVGGVGTEAFF. The CDR3 DNA is TGTGCCAGCAGCTTACGGGTAGGCGGAGTAGGCACTGAAGCTTTCTTT. Full variable domain (remainder filled in from reference TRBV7-9 and TRBJ1-1): DTGVSQNPRHKITKRGQNVTFRCDPISEHNRLYWYRQTLGQGPEFLTYFQNEAQLEKSRLLSDRFSAERPKGSFSTLEIQRTEQGDSAMYLCASSLRVGGVGTEAFFGQGTRLTVV.

The sample holds a few counts of this clonotype. J is TRBJ2-1 and V is TRBV4-3; 10 bases fit TRBD1. Trimming removed 3 bases from V and 2 bases from J; junction bases left unmatched: 4. This CDR3 region has 16 residues. The germline V gene has CDR1 LGHNA and CDR2 YSLEER. This CDR3 is CASSQRDRGTYNEQFF. DNA for the CDR3: TGCGCCAGCAGCCAGAGGGACAGGGGAACCTACAATGAGCAGTTCTTC.

This chain uses TRBV19 with TRBJ1-4; tentative D call: TRBD1 (5 bases). Germline V gene data show CDR1 as LNHDA and CDR2 as SQIVND (reference sequence). This CDR3 is built from 13 residues. V lost 3 bases and J 8 bases, leaving 10 bases between the germline ends. CDR3 sequence reads: CASSIGTPEKLFF. In nucleotides, the CDR3 is TGTGCCAGTAGTATTGGGACCCCCGAAAAACTGTTTTTT. Supplemented by reference TRBV19 and TRBJ1-4, the full variable domain reads DGGITQSPKYLFRKEGQNVTLSCEQNLNHDAMYWYRQDPGQGLRLIYYSQIVNDFQKGDIAEGYSVSREKKESFPLTVTSAQKNPTAFYLCASSIGTPEKLFFGSGTQLSVL.

This chain joins TRBV7-9 and TRBJ2-1; maybe TRBD1 (7 bases). The CDR3 has 16 amino acids. The V and J ends lost 5 bases and 6 bases respectively, with 20 bases between them. CDR1 and CDR2 from the germline V gene are SEHNR and FQNEAQ (reference sequence). CDR3 in amino acids: CASSRPGDSSPNEQFF. As DNA, the CDR3 is TGTGCCAGCAGCAGACCGGGGGACAGCTCGCCCAATGAGCAGTTCTTC.

The J gene is TRBJ1-2, the V gene TRBV12-3 or TRBV12-4; D not resolved. The V end lost 6 bases, the J end lost 2 bases, and 16 bases lay between the germline ends. CDR3 length: 15 residues. The CDR3 reads CASSPQRVGNYGYTF. Here the CDR3 DNA reads TGTGCCAGCAGCCCGCAAAGGGTGGGGAACTATGGCTACACCTTC.

In its sample, this clonotype was seen a few times. This chain joins TRBV6-6 and TRBJ2-7, with unresolved D. Germline lookup yields CDR1 MNHNY and CDR2 SVGAGI (reference sequence). The CDR3 sequence is 14 residues long. V was clipped by 0 bases and J by 2 bases, with 8 bases between them. Here the CDR3 reads CASSYSMTPYEQYF. The CDR3, as DNA: TGTGCCAGCAGTTACTCGATGACCCCCTACGAGCAGTACTTC.

This clonotype has more than one count but fewer than ten. The V gene is TRBV27, the J gene TRBJ2-7; 10 bases match TRBD2. Germline V gene sequence: CDR1 MNHEY, CDR2 SMNVEV (reference sequence). The CDR3 contains 16 residues. V lost 5 bases and J lost 0; bases outside the gene matches: 7. CDR3 DNA: TGTGCCAGCAGTCCCCGGACTAGCGGAAGCTCCTACGAGCAGTACTTC. Its translation: CASSPRTSGSSYEQYF.

The V call is TRBV12-3 or TRBV12-4, the J call TRBJ2-1; D tentatively fits TRBD1 or TRBD2 (5 bases each). Trimming removed 5 bases at V and 5 bases at J, with 22 bases between. The CDR3 runs 17 residues. The CDR3 spells CASSPRGPARTNNEQFF. For the CDR3, the DNA is TGTGCCAGCAGTCCCCGGGGCCCAGCCCGCACGAACAATGAGCAGTTCTTC.

The chain links TRBV7-3 to TRBJ2-5, with 8 bases that match TRBD2. V gave up 5 bases and J gave up 7 bases; unmatched junction bases: 21. The CDR3 has 18 amino acids. Germline V gene data show CDR1 as SGHTA and CDR2 as FQGTGA. The CDR3 coding sequence is TGTGCCAGCAGCCTTCCCTGGACTAACGGGGGGGTCCTTGGGACCCAGTACTTC. Protein: CASSLPWTNGGVLGTQYF. Complete variable domain (other parts from reference TRBV7-3 and TRBJ2-5): GAGVSQTPSNKVTEKGKYVELRCDPISGHTALYWYRQSLGQGPEFLIYFQGTGAADDSGLPNDRFFAVRPEGSVSTLKIQRTERGDSAVYLCASSLPWTNGGVLGTQYFGPGTRLLVL.

This clonotype has a handful of counts. The rearrangement links TRBV27 to TRBJ2-4; 9 bases are a match to TRBD2. CDR1 and CDR2 from the germline V gene are MNHEY and SMNVEV (reference sequence). The CDR3 is made up of 13 amino acids. V shed 3 bases, J shed 12 bases, and the junction held 6 bases outside the gene matches. This CDR3 reads CASSLGTSTTQYF. CDR3 nucleotide sequence: TGTGCCAGCAGTTTGGGGACTAGCACAACTCAGTACTTC.

The CDR3 region is CASSFRDGYGYTF. The CDR3 DNA sequence: TGCGCCAGCAGCTTCAGGGATGGCTATGGCTACACCTTC. The chain combines TRBV5-1 with TRBJ1-2; D is perhaps TRBD1 (5 bases). This CDR3 region has 13 residues. V dropped 2 bases and J dropped 4 bases, with 9 bases sitting between them. Germline loops: CDR1 SGHRS, CDR2 YFSETQ.

This clonotype was observed a handful of times. The rearrangement links TRBV12-3 or TRBV12-4 to TRBJ2-3, with no clear D. The CDR3 is 16 residues long. The V end lost 5 bases, the J end lost 0 bases, and 15 bases lay between the germline ends. The CDR3 sequence is CASSPWTEESTDTQYF. The CDR3 region has the DNA TGTGCCAGCAGTCCCTGGACCGAGGAGAGCACAGATACGCAGTATTTT.

This clonotype was seen more than once but under ten times. V and J are TRBV15 and TRBJ2-3, with D unresolved. Germline V gene lookup returns CDR1 LNHNV and CDR2 YYDKDF (reference sequence). This CDR3 has 15 residues. V was trimmed by 0 bases and J by 1 base, leaving 8 bases between them. DNA for the CDR3: TGTGCCACCAGCAGAGATGTCCTACGCACAGATACGCAGTATTTT. It is translated as CATSRDVLRTDTQYF.

This clonotype was seen ten or more times. V usage is TRBV7-8 and J usage is TRBJ2-2, with D perhaps given as TRBD1 or TRBD2 (6 bases each). Germline CDR1 and CDR2: SGHVS and FQNEAQ. The CDR3 contains 17 residues. Trimming cost V 4 bases and J 1 base, with 16 bases left between them. This chain's CDR3 is CASSSHRDSMNTGELFF. The CDR3 region has the DNA TGTGCCAGCAGCTCCCACAGGGACTCTATGAACACCGGGGAGCTGTTTTTT.

The chain has TRBV28 and TRBJ2-7; 9 nucleotides line up with TRBD1. Germline V gene data show CDR1 as MDHEN and CDR2 as SYDVKM. After removal of 3 bases from V and 2 bases from J, the junction contained 5 bases not matched to a gene. The CDR3 has 15 amino acids. The CDR3 loop reads CASSLEGQGTYEQYV. CDR3 sequence (DNA): TGTGCCAGCAGTTTGGAAGGACAGGGGACCTACGAGCAGTACGTC.

This clonotype was recorded a few times. As DNA, the CDR3 is TGTGCCATCAGGGTCCGGGGGACTGAAGCTTTCTTT. Its protein is CAIRVRGTEAFF. The gene calls are TRBV10-3 and TRBJ1-1; the D gene is possibly TRBD1 (5 bases). CDR1 and CDR2 (germline): ENHRY, SYGVKD. This CDR3 comprises 12 residues. Between the trimmed V and J ends, which lost 6 bases and 5 bases, there was a span of 10 bases.

This clonotype was seen repeatedly, ten times or more. The chain carries TRBV7-2 and TRBJ2-1, with 8 bases that match TRBD1. In germline, CDR1 is SGHTA, CDR2 FQGNSA. The CDR3 spans 13 residues. Germline trimming cut 7 bases from V and 10 bases from J; bases unmatched to any gene: 9. DNA for the CDR3: TGTGCCAGCACCTACGACAGGGGCGAAGAGCAGTTCTTC. Amino acid sequence: CASTYDRGEEQFF. Full variable domain (outside the CDR3, taken from reference TRBV7-2 and TRBJ2-1): GAGVSQSPSNKVTEKGKDVELRCDPISGHTALYWYRQSLGQGLEFLIYFQGNSAPDKSGLPSDRFSAERTGGSVSTLTIQRTQQEDSAVYLCASTYDRGEEQFFGPGTRLTVL.

The rearrangement joins TRBV29-1 to TRBJ2-1; 8 nucleotides agree with TRBD2. Trimming at V came to 4 bases and at J to 5 bases, leaving 7 bases not matched to a gene. CDR3 size: 14 residues. CDR1 SQVTM and CDR2 ANQGSEA come from the germline V gene. CDR3 protein: CSVARDGGDNEQFF. CDR3 DNA sequence: TGCAGCGTTGCCCGGGACGGGGGGGACAATGAGCAGTTCTTC.

V usage is TRBV10-3 and J usage is TRBJ2-3; TRBD1 aligns across 8 bases. J was trimmed by 3 bases and V by 6 bases; bases with no gene match: 17. The CDR3 runs 18 residues. In germline, CDR1 is ENHRY, CDR2 SYGVKD. The CDR3 loop is CAISGSPGRQGTTDTQYF. The CDR3 DNA sequence: TGTGCCATCAGCGGATCCCCGGGCCGACAGGGGACAACAGATACGCAGTATTTT.

This clonotype came up many times. The chain carries TRBV12-3 or TRBV12-4 and TRBJ2-5; a possible D gene is TRBD1 (6 bases). CDR3 length equals 13 residues. The V end lost 7 bases, the J end lost 5 bases, and 14 bases lay between the germline ends. CDR3 bases: TGTGCCAGCACCCGGGACACCCCGGAGACCCAGTACTTC. Protein product: CASTRDTPETQYF.

This clonotype occurred a few times. V and J are TRBV7-9 and TRBJ1-4; the D is unclear. Trimming removed 1 base at V and 10 bases at J, with 4 bases between. Looked up from germline, CDR1 is SEHNR and CDR2 is FQNEAQ (reference sequence). There are 11 residues in the CDR3. In nucleotides, the CDR3 is TGTGCCAGCAGCTTAGACGGAAAACTGTTTTTT. Its protein is CASSLDGKLFF.

This clonotype was recorded many times. The CDR3 sequence is CASSFFAGASYNEQFF. Here the CDR3 DNA reads TGTGCCAGCAGCTTCTTTGCGGGAGCCTCCTACAATGAGCAGTTCTTC. The V and J genes are TRBV7-2 and TRBJ2-1, with TRBD2 matching over 7 bases. This CDR3 has 16 residues. Unmatched junction bases numbered 5, after V lost 3 bases and J lost 0 bases. Germline V gene lookup returns CDR1 SGHTA and CDR2 FQGNSA.

This clonotype was observed at least ten times. V gene TRBV7-6 combines with J gene TRBJ2-5; TRBD1 is a possible D gene (7 bases). The CDR3 length is 15 residues. Germline V lookup: CDR1 SGHVS, CDR2 FNYEAQ. The V and J ends lost 3 bases and 5 bases respectively, with 16 bases between them. In nucleotides, the CDR3 is TGTGCCAGCAGCTTGGAAGGGGGCGCGGGGGAGACCCAGTACTTC. Encoded protein: CASSLEGGAGETQYF. The whole variable domain, remainder taken from reference TRBV7-6 and TRBJ2-5, is GAGVSQSPRYKVTKRGQDVALRCDPISGHVSLYWYRQALGQGPEFLTYFNYEAQQDKSGLPNDRFSAERPEGSISTLTIQRTEQRDSAMYRCASSLEGGAGETQYFGPGTRLLVL.

In this sample, this clonotype turned up many times. The chain's CDR3 is CASSTVMNIYEQYV. The CDR3 DNA reads TGTGCCAGCAGTACGGTGATGAACATCTACGAGCAGTACGTC. The chain is built from TRBV6-2 or TRBV6-3 and TRBJ2-7, with unresolved D. The CDR3 runs 14 residues. The V gene's germline CDR1 is MNHEY and CDR2 SVGEGT. The germline V and J ends were trimmed by 5 bases and 3 bases, with 14 bases remaining between them.

This clonotype has just a few counts. Here the CDR3 DNA reads TGTGCCAGTAGTCCTCGGACAGAGCTCTCTGGGGCCAACGTCCTGACTTTC. It translates to CASSPRTELSGANVLTF. The V gene is TRBV19, the J gene TRBJ2-6; maybe TRBD1 (6 bases). Between the trimmed V and J ends, which lost 5 bases and 0 bases, there was a span of 14 bases. The CDR3 extends over 17 amino acids. CDR1 and CDR2 from the germline V gene are LNHDA and SQIVND (reference sequence).

This clonotype has only a few counts. DNA for the CDR3: TGTGCCATCAGTGAAGAACAGGGACGCTACGAGCAGTACTTC. It specifies CAISEEQGRYEQYF. The chain couples TRBV10-3 to TRBJ2-7; TRBD1 might be the D (6 bases). V was cut by 3 bases and J by 3 bases, with 12 bases left in between. The germline gives CDR1 ENHRY, CDR2 SYGVKD. There are 14 residues in the CDR3.

CDR3 amino acids: CASSQDRGLEAFF. For the CDR3, the DNA is TGCGCCAGCAGCCAAGATCGAGGGCTTGAAGCTTTCTTT. The chain employs TRBV4-3 and TRBJ1-1; D remains unclear. Germline CDR1 and CDR2: LGHNA and YSLEER. This CDR3 is 13 amino acids long. The ends were cut back, 0 bases at V and 7 bases at J, with 9 bases in the middle.

This chain links TRBV6-2 or TRBV6-3 with TRBJ2-7; possibly TRBD1 for D (6 bases). V lost 4 bases and J 5 bases, leaving 15 bases between the germline ends. From germline, CDR1 is MNHEY and CDR2 SVGEGT. The CDR3 sequence is 14 residues long. The CDR3 spells CASSSPSTGNEQYF. CDR3 DNA sequence: TGTGCCAGCAGTTCACCCTCGACAGGAAACGAGCAGTACTTC.

The sample holds many counts of this clonotype. J is TRBJ2-7 and V is TRBV12-3 or TRBV12-4; weak D call: TRBD2 (5 bases). Trimming removed 1 base at V and 3 bases at J, with 7 bases between. The CDR3 runs to 13 residues. The DNA of the CDR3 is TGTGCCAGCAGTTTAGTTGAGGGCTACGAGCAGTACTTC. Translation: CASSLVEGYEQYF.

This clonotype appeared once. The V call is TRBV5-4, the J call TRBJ2-1; the D gene is possibly TRBD2 (5 bases). This CDR3 has 15 residues. Germline values: CDR1 SGHNT, CDR2 YYREEE (reference sequence). V lost 1 base to trimming and J lost 5 bases, with 13 bases between them. In nucleotides, the CDR3 is TGTGCCAGCAGCTTGAAGAGGGAGCTCCACAATGAGCAGTTCTTC. Encoded protein: CASSLKRELHNEQFF.